These 5 T cell receptor beta chains came from one sample sequenced in a study of blood T cell repertoires in COVID-19. Clones were sequenced by immunoSEQ multiplex PCR, and TCRdb holds only the in-frame ones, with some missing. The sample holds approximately 97,000 clones, around 88% seen once. Sequencing was carried out using peripheral blood. The receptors stem from a man aged 50 to 59 with COVID-19, enrolled during active disease.

The V gene is TRBV30, the J gene TRBJ1-2; no clear D gene. Trimming cost V 2 bases and J 0 bases, with 10 bases left between them. The CDR3 is 14 residues long. Germline-derived CDR1 and CDR2 are GTSNPN and SVGIG (reference sequence). CDR3 bases: TGTGCCTGGAGTTTAGGTACAGCTAACTATGGCTACACCTTC. It codes for CAWSLGTANYGYTF. Full variable domain (rest looked up from reference TRBV30 and TRBJ1-2): SQTIHQWPATLVQPVGSPLSLECTVEGTSNPNLYWYRQAAGRGLQLLFYSVGIGQISSEVPQNLSASRPQDRQFILSSKKLLLSDSGFYLCAWSLGTANYGYTFGSGTRLTVV.

Only one count was recorded for this clone. The chain combines TRBV19 with TRBJ1-5; 8 nucleotides align to TRBD1. This CDR3 region has 18 residues. The germline CDR1 and CDR2 sequences are LNHDA and SQIVND (reference sequence). V gave up 0 bases and J gave up 3 bases; unmatched junction bases: 10. In DNA, the CDR3 is TGTGCCAGTAGTATAGATGCCCCCGGCAGGGGGCACAATCAGCCCCAGCATTTT. It translates to CASSIDAPGRGHNQPQHF.

V gene TRBV20-1 combines with J gene TRBJ2-2; the match to TRBD2 covers 10 bases. The CDR3 runs 15 residues. In germline, CDR1 is DFQATT, CDR2 SNEGSKA (reference sequence). V shed 3 bases and J 5 bases; nucleotides not matched to a gene: 6. Here the CDR3 DNA reads TGCAGTGCTAGTCTAACTAGCGGGGTTACCGGGGAGCTGTTTTTT. Translated, it gives CSASLTSGVTGELFF.

The chain links TRBV7-9 to TRBJ2-2; maybe TRBD1 (6 bases). This CDR3 has 15 residues. V lost 6 bases, J lost 0 bases, and 11 bases lay in between. CDR1 SEHNR and CDR2 FQNEAQ come from the germline V gene (reference sequence). The CDR3 bases are TGTGCCAGCAGAGCTTCAGGGGCGAACACCGGGGAGCTGTTTTTT. Its protein product is CASRASGANTGELFF.

This rearrangement joins TRBV7-3 to TRBJ1-1; tentatively, D is TRBD1 (5 bases). V shed 4 bases and J shed 8 bases, with 14 bases lying between them. Germline assignment: CDR1 SGHTA and CDR2 FQGTGA. The CDR3 totals 13 residues. This CDR3 reads CASSSPGAGEAFF. The CDR3 nucleotides are TGTGCCAGCAGCTCCCCCGGGGCGGGAGAAGCTTTCTTT.